One and the same sample provided the 14 T cell receptor beta chains below, sequenced in a study of cytomegalovirus exposure and HLA in healthy donors. Generated by immunoSEQ multiplex PCR, the TCRdb table keeps only in-frame clones and is missing some. The table lists approximately 88,000 clones, approximately 84% of them singletons, with 9.5% to 13% in the top ten. The specimen sequenced was PBMCs. The source is a woman in her late teens or twenties in good health and CMV-seropositive.

V gene TRBV19 combines with J gene TRBJ1-1, with a weak D call TRBD1 (6 bases). Between the trimmed V and J ends, which lost 7 bases and 5 bases, there was a span of 23 bases. Germline V gives CDR1 LNHDA, CDR2 SQIVND (reference sequence). CDR3 length: 16 residues. CDR3: CASNLRGGRERTEAFF. The CDR3 DNA sequence: TGTGCCAGTAACCTTAGGGGGGGCAGGGAGAGAACTGAAGCTTTCTTT.

The rearrangement links TRBV4-2 to TRBJ2-1, with 7 bases aligning to TRBD1. V trimming: 4 bases; J trimming: 3 bases; junction bases outside the gene matches: 6. Germline CDR1 is LGHNA and CDR2 is YNFKEQ. The CDR3 is 15 residues long. In nucleotides, the CDR3 is TGTGCCAGCAGCCTACAGAGGGACAGCTACAATGAGCAGTTCTTC. This sequence encodes CASSLQRDSYNEQFF.

The V call is TRBV5-6, the J call TRBJ1-4, with D possibly matching TRBD1 (6 bases). The CDR3 contains 15 residues. The V gene lost 4 bases and the J gene lost 0 bases, with 10 bases spanning the gap. Germline lookup yields CDR1 SGHDT and CDR2 YYEEEE. The CDR3, as DNA: TGTGCCAGCAGCGAGCAGGGGCCAACTAATGAAAAACTGTTTTTT. Translated: CASSEQGPTNEKLFF.

The chain employs TRBV25-1 and TRBJ2-2; 9 nucleotides match TRBD1. The ends lost 6 bases at V and 6 bases at J; junction bases unmatched: 11. In germline, CDR1 is MGHDK, CDR2 SYGVNS. This CDR3 spans 16 amino acids. As DNA, the CDR3 is TGTGCCAGCAGCCCGTGGACAGGGGTCCTAGCCGGGGAGCTGTTTTTT. As protein: CASSPWTGVLAGELFF.

The chain couples TRBV6-6 to TRBJ2-1; D uncertain. Germline V CDR1 and CDR2: MNHNY, SVGAGI (reference sequence). V lost 6 bases and J lost 6, with 6 bases in between. The CDR3 sequence is 11 residues long. CDR3 sequence (DNA): TGTGCCAGCAGCTATAGCAATGAGCAGTTCTTC. It codes for CASSYSNEQFF.

The CDR3: CAWSVSISSGRTDTQYF. DNA of the CDR3: TGTGCCTGGAGTGTCTCTATATCTAGCGGCCGCACAGATACGCAGTATTTT. The genes are TRBV30 and TRBJ2-3; 7 bases align to TRBD2. CDR3 length: 17 amino acids. CDR1 and CDR2 (germline): GTSNPN, SVGIG (reference sequence). V lost 0 bases to trimming and J lost 1 base; unmatched junction nucleotides: 10.

V and J are TRBV28 and TRBJ1-2; 11 nucleotides agree with TRBD1. CDR3 size: 15 residues. V dropped 6 bases and J dropped 6; count of bases not matched to a gene: 9. CDR1 MDHEN and CDR2 SYDVKM come from the germline V gene. The CDR3, as DNA: TGTGCCAGCAGCCCGGACAGGGGGCTGGGGAATGGCTACACCTTC. It codes for CASSPDRGLGNGYTF.

The V and J genes are TRBV6-5 and TRBJ1-1; a possible D gene is TRBD1 (5 bases). Trimming took off 6 bases at V and 0 bases at J, with 11 bases between the two ends. This CDR3 region has 14 residues. Germline CDR1 is MNHEY and CDR2 is SVGAGI. The CDR3 protein is CASSPGGLNTEAFF. As DNA, the CDR3 is TGTGCCAGCAGCCCCGGGGGACTGAACACTGAAGCTTTCTTT.

There are a few counts of this clone. The chain uses TRBV7-6 and TRBJ2-2, with D possibly matching TRBD2 (6 bases). The CDR3 spans 17 residues. Per germline, CDR1 SGHVS and CDR2 FNYEAQ. The V and J ends lost 5 bases and 2 bases respectively, with 18 bases between them. The CDR3 region is CASSLIWDFYNTGELFF. The CDR3 DNA is TGTGCCAGCAGCCTGATTTGGGACTTCTATAACACCGGGGAGCTGTTTTTT.

The rearrangement uses TRBV6-6 and TRBJ1-2; D possibly corresponds to TRBD1 (5 bases). V was pared by 7 bases and J by 6 bases, with 9 bases between. The CDR3 loop spans 11 amino acids. The germline gives CDR1 MNHNY, CDR2 SVGAGI (reference sequence). CDR3 nucleotide sequence: TGTGCCAGCATTGACAGACATGGCTACACCTTC. Translating gives CASIDRHGYTF.

This clone has only one observation. The rearrangement joins TRBV19 to TRBJ2-1, with a possible D match to TRBD1 (5 bases). The CDR3 sequence is 16 residues long. Germline V gene lookup returns CDR1 LNHDA and CDR2 SQIVND (reference sequence). With 6 bases removed from V and 6 bases from J, the gap between germline ends came to 21 bases. The CDR3 loop reads CASSQASGQNGNEQFF. DNA of the CDR3: TGTGCCAGTAGCCAGGCGAGTGGACAAAATGGCAATGAGCAGTTCTTC.

This sequence joins TRBV5-1 and TRBJ2-2; 8 positions match TRBD2. The junction had 6 bases not matched to a gene; V was cut back by 0 bases and J by 5 bases. The germline V gene encodes CDR1 SGHRS and CDR2 YFSETQ. This CDR3 region has 16 residues. CDR3 bases: TGCGCCAGCAGCTTGGAACTAGCGGAACAGACCGGGGAGCTGTTTTTT. This sequence encodes CASSLELAEQTGELFF.

This chain uses TRBV29-1 with TRBJ1-5; possible D gene TRBD1, 5 bases. The germline V and J ends were trimmed by 5 bases and 5 bases, with 16 bases remaining between them. There are 14 residues in the CDR3. Looked up from germline, CDR1 is SQVTM and CDR2 is ANQGSEA. This CDR3 is CSVSSGSGDQPQHF. The CDR3 nucleotides are TGCAGCGTTTCGTCAGGGTCGGGCGATCAGCCCCAGCATTTT.

The CDR3 is CASSSATGGSYNEQFF. As DNA, the CDR3 is TGCGCCAGCAGCTCTGCTACGGGGGGGTCCTACAATGAGCAGTTCTTC. The chain links TRBV5-1 to TRBJ2-1; 8 bases align to TRBD2. The CDR3 runs 16 residues. Germline CDR1 is SGHRS and CDR2 is YFSETQ. V dropped 3 bases and J dropped 1; count of bases not matched to a gene: 6.